This T cell receptor beta chain was recovered during a study of shared clonotypes between healthy human individuals. Unmatched junction bases numbered 10, after V lost 3 bases and J lost 5 bases. The length of the CDR3 is 15 residues. CDR1 is SEHNR, CDR2 FQNEAQ, per germline (reference sequence). CD4+ cells were split into CD45RA+ naive and CD45RA-negative memory subsets. The protocol was immunoSEQ multiplex PCR, while the TCRdb copy is restricted to in-frame clones and leaves out a portion. The sample includes roughly 2 million clones, around 95% of them seen just once. The sequence was obtained from a man aged 18 to 30 in good health. The chain couples TRBV7-9 to TRBJ2-7, with 7 bases matching TRBD2. Sequencing input: naive CD4+ T cells sorted from blood. Subset defined: CD45RA+ positively selected. DNA for the CDR3: TGTGCCAGCAGCTTCGCGCTCGCGGGGGACGACGAGCAGTACTTC. Amino acid sequence: CASSFALAGDDEQYF.